This T cell receptor beta chain is drawn from a study of T cells in Graves' hyperthyroidism and ophthalmopathy. The CDR3 loop spans 14 amino acids. Germline CDR1 is MNHEY and CDR2 is SVGAGI. Trimming cost V 2 bases and J 10 bases; bases outside gene matches: 5. TCR beta CDR3 sequences were amplified from RNA transcripts. Carried out on the TCR CDR3, a first-round RT-PCR used the HTBI primer set. Each CDR3 protein gets one entry after TCRdb re-called the multiplex PCR reads with MiXCR. The table shows some 350,000 distinct CDR3 sequences, with around 15% occurring only once. From more than 8 ml of fresh peripheral blood, PBMCs were isolated. This clonotype has at least ten counts.

The genes are TRBV6-5 and TRBJ1-6; 7 bases are a match to TRBD1. The specimen was blood. The source of this sequence is a woman aged 60-75 years with Graves' ophthalmopathy. CDR3 protein: CASSYRGPLSPLHF. Here the CDR3 DNA reads TGTGCCAGCAGTTACAGGGGGCCGCTCTCACCCCTCCACTTT.